This T cell receptor (beta chain) came from a study of control samples from healthy donors and cancer patients. Libraries were prepared by immunoSEQ multiplex PCR; TCRdb keeps only in-frame clonotypes and omits some of them. The sample has about 110,000 clones, approximately 90% seen once. Germline CDR1 reads MDHEN; CDR2 reads SYDVKM. The CDR3 consists of 16 residues. Trimming at V came to 5 bases and at J to 4 bases, leaving 10 bases not matched to a gene. V usage is TRBV28 and J usage is TRBJ2-3, with 9 bases fitting TRBD1. The clonotype comes from a human donor in good health. The donor label of this sample is uncertain. Sequencing was done on a sample of blood. The CDR3 region is CASSTQGQGMADTQYF. CDR3 sequence (DNA): TGTGCCAGCAGTACCCAGGGACAGGGAATGGCAGATACGCAGTATTTT.